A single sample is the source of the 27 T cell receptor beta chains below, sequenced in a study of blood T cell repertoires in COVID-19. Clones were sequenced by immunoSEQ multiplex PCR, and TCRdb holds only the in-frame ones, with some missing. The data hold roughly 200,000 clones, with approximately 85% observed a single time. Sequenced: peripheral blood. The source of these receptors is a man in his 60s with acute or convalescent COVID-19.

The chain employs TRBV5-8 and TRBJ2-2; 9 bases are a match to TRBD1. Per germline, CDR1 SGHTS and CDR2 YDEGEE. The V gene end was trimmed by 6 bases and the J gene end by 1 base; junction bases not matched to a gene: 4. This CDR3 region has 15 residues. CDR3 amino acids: CASIRQGVNTGELFF. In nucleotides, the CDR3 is TGTGCCAGCATAAGACAGGGGGTGAACACCGGGGAGCTGTTTTTT.

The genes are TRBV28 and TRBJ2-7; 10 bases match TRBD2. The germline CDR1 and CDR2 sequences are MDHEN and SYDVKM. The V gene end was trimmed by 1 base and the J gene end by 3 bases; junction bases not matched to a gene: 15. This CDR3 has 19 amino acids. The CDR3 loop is CASSLFRGLAALRDYEQYF. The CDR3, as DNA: TGTGCCAGCAGTTTATTCCGTGGACTAGCGGCACTCCGGGACTACGAGCAGTACTTC.

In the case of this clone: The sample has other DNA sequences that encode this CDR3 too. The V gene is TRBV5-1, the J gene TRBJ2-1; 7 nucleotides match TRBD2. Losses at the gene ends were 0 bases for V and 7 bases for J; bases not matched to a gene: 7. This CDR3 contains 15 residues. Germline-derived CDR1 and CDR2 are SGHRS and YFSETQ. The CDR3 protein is CASSLVASGGNEQFF. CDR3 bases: TGCGCCAGCAGCTTGGTCGCTAGCGGAGGGAATGAGCAGTTCTTC.

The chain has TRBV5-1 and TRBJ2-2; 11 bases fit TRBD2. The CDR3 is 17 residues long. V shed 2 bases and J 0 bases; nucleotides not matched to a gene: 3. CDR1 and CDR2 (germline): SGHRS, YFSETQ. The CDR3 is CASSFGTSGSNTGELFF. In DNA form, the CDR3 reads TGCGCCAGCAGCTTTGGGACTAGCGGTTCGAACACCGGGGAGCTGTTTTTT.

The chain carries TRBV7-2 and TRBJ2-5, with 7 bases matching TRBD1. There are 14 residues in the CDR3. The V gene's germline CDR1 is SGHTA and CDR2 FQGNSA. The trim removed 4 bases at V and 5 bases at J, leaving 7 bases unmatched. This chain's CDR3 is CASSYSQGVETQYF. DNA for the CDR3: TGTGCCAGCAGCTACTCCCAGGGGGTGGAGACCCAGTACTTC.

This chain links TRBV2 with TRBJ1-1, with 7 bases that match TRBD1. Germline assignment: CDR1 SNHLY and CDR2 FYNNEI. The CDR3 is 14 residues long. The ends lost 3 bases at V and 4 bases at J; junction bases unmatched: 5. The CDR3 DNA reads TGTGCCAGCAGTGATCAGGGGGTCATCACTGAAGCTTTCTTT. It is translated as CASSDQGVITEAFF.

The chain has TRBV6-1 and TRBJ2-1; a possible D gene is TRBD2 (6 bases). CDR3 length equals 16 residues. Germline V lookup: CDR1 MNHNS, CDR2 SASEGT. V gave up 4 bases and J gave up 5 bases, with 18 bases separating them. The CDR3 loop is CASSVRVGSGNNEQFF. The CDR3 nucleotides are TGTGCCAGCAGTGTGCGGGTCGGGAGCGGTAACAATGAGCAGTTCTTC.

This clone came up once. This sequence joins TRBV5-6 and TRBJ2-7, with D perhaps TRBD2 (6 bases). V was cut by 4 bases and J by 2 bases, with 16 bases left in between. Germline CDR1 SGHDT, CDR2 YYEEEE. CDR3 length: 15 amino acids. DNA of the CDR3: TGTGCCAGCAGCCGGGGGATTTTCCGGGCCTACGAGCAGTACTTC. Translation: CASSRGIFRAYEQYF.

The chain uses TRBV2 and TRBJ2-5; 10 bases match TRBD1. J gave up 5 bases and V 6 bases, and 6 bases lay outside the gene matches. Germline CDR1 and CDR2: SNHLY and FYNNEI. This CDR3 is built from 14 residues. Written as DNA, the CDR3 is TGTGCCAGCAGAGGGGACAGGGGTGAGGAGACCCAGTACTTC. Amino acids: CASRGDRGEETQYF.

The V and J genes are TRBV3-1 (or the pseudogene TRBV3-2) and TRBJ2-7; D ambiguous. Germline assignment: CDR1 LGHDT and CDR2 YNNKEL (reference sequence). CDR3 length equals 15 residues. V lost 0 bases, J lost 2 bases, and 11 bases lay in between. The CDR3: CASSQDLAVPYEQYF. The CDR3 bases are TGTGCCAGCAGCCAAGATTTGGCGGTACCCTACGAGCAGTACTTC.

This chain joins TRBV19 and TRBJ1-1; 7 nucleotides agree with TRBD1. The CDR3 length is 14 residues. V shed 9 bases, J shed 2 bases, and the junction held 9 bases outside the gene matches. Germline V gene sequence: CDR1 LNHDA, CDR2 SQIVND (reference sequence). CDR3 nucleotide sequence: TGTGCCAGCGGTAACAGGGGCGTAAACACTGAAGCTTTCTTT. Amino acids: CASGNRGVNTEAFF. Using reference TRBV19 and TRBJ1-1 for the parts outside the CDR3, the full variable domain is DGGITQSPKYLFRKEGQNVTLSCEQNLNHDAMYWYRQDPGQGLRLIYYSQIVNDFQKGDIAEGYSVSREKKESFPLTVTSAQKNPTAFYLCASGNRGVNTEAFFGQGTRLTVV.

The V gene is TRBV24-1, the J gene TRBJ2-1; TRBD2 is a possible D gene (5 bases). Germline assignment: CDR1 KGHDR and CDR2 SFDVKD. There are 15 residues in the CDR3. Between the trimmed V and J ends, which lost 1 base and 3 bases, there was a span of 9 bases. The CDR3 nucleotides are TGTGCCACCAGTGATTTTCCGGGGAACTACAATGAGCAGTTCTTC. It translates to CATSDFPGNYNEQFF.

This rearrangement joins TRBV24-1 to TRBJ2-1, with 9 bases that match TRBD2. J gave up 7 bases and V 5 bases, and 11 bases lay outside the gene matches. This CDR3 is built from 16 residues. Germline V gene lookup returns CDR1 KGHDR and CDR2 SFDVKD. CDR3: CATSGRGSGSLNEQFF. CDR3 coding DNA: TGTGCCACCAGTGGCCGGGGTAGCGGGAGTTTGAATGAGCAGTTCTTC.

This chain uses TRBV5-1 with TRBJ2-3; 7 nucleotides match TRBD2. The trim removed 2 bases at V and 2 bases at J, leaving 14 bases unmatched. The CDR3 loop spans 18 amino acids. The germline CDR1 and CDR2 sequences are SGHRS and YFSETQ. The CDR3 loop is CASSFTTRDYLTTDTQYF. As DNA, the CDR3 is TGCGCCAGCAGCTTTACGACTAGGGACTACCTCACCACAGATACGCAGTATTTT.

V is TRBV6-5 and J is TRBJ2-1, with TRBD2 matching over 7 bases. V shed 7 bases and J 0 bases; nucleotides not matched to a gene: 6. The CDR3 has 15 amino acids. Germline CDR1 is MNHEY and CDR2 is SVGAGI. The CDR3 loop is CASTLAVSSYNEQFF. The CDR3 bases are TGTGCCAGCACTCTAGCGGTTAGCTCCTACAATGAGCAGTTCTTC.

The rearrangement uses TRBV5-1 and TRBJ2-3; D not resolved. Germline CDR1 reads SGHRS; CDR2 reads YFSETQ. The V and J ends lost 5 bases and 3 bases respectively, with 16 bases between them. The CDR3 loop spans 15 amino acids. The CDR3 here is CASRSGSHGTDTQYF. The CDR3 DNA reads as TGCGCCAGCAGATCCGGGTCCCATGGTACAGATACGCAGTATTTT.

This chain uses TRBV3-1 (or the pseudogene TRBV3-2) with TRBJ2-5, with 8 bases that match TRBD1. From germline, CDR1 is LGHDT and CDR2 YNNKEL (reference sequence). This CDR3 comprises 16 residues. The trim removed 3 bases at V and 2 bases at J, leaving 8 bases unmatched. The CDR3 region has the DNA TGTGCCAGCAGCCAGAGACAGGGGCGCAGGCAAGAGACCCAGTACTTC. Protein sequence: CASSQRQGRRQETQYF.

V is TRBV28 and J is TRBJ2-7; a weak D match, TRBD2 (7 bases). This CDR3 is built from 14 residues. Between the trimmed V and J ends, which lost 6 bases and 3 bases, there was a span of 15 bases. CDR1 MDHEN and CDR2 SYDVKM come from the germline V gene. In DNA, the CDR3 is TGTGCCAGCAGGCCTGGGGGGGGCTTCTACGAGCAGTACTTC. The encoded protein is CASRPGGGFYEQYF.

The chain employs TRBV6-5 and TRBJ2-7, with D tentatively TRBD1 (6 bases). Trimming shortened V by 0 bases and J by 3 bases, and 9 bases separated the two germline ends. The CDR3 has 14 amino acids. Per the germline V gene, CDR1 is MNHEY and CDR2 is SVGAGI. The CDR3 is CASSYSRGGYEQYF. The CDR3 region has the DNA TGTGCCAGCAGTTACTCAAGAGGGGGCTACGAGCAGTACTTC.

CDR3 nucleotides: TGTGCCAGCAGCGCCCCTCGTAGTGGAGAGACCCAGTACTTC. It yields the protein CASSAPRSGETQYF. The chain couples TRBV9 to TRBJ2-5; D is unresolved. CDR3 length: 14 amino acids. Per the germline V gene, CDR1 is SGDLS and CDR2 is YYNGEE. The ends were cut back, 3 bases at V and 4 bases at J, with 13 bases in the middle.

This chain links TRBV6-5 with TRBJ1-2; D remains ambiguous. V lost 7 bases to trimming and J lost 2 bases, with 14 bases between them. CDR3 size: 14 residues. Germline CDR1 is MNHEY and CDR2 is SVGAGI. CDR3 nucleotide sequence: TGTGCCAGCATCCGACTGGGTGACAACTATGGCTACACCTTC. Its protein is CASIRLGDNYGYTF.

In DNA form, the CDR3 reads TGTGCCAACCGAGGGGCGGGGGGCGAAGGCTACACCTTC. This encodes CANRGAGGEGYTF. The chain recombines TRBV7-2 with TRBJ1-2; D is perhaps TRBD1 (6 bases). The V end lost 10 bases, the J end lost 8 bases, and 20 bases lay between the germline ends. Germline CDR1 is SGHTA and CDR2 is FQGNSA. This CDR3 has 13 residues.

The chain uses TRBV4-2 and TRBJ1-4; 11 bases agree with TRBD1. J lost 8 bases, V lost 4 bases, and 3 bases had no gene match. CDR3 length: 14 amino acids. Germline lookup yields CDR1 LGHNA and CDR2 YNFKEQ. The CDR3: CASSLRTGGEKLFF. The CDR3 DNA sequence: TGTGCCAGCAGCCTCCGGACAGGGGGCGAAAAACTGTTTTTT.

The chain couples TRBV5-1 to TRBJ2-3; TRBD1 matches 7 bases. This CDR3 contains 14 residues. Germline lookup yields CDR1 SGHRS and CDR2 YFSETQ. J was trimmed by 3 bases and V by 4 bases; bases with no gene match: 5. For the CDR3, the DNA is TGCGCCAGCAGCGTACAGGGGATAACAGATACGCAGTATTTT. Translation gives CASSVQGITDTQYF.

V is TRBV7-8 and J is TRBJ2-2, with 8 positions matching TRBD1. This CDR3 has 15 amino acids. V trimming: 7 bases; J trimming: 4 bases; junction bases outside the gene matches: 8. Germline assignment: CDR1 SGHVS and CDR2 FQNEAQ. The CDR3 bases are TGTGCCAGCACAGAAGCGACAGGGGCCACCGGGGAGCTGTTTTTT. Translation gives CASTEATGATGELFF.

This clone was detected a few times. CDR3 protein: CSVGGRSTGELFF. The CDR3, as DNA: TGCAGCGTTGGAGGGAGATCGACCGGGGAGCTGTTTTTT. J is TRBJ2-2 and V is TRBV29-1; possible D gene TRBD2, 5 bases. Trimming stripped 4 bases from V and 5 bases from J, with 11 bases between. Germline V gene sequence: CDR1 SQVTM, CDR2 ANQGSEA. The CDR3 length is 13 residues.

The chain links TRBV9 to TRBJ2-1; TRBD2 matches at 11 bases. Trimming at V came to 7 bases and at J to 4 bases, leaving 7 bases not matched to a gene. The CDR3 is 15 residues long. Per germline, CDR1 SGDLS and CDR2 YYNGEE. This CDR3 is CASGGLAGRYNEQFF. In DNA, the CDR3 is TGTGCCAGCGGAGGACTAGCGGGCCGATACAATGAGCAGTTCTTC.